A single sample is the source of the 5 T cell receptor beta chains below, sequenced in a study of blood T cells in healthy people across ages. Primers used in a second PCR of about 6 to 11 cycles were a sample-barcoded 5' primer and a J-beta primer mix. TCRdb analysed the 5' RACE reads with MiXCR anew, one entry per CDR3 protein. The table shows fewer than 700,000 distinct CDR3 sequences, with 40% to 50% occurring only once. The specimen sequenced was blood. Receptors originate from a man at least 80 years old in good health.

The chain employs TRBV27 and TRBJ1-6; D call uncertain. The CDR3 runs 15 residues. Trimming pared 1 base from V and 12 bases from J, leaving 16 bases between. Per the germline V gene, CDR1 is MNHEY and CDR2 is SMNVEV (reference sequence). CDR3 loop: CASSLFKTQPQPLHF. In nucleotides, the CDR3 is TGTGCCAGCAGTTTATTTAAGACCCAACCTCAACCCCTCCACTTT.

The rearrangement uses TRBV5-1 and TRBJ2-2; possible D gene TRBD1, 6 bases. In germline, CDR1 is SGHRS, CDR2 YFSETQ. V gave up 0 bases and J gave up 1 base, with 10 bases separating them. The CDR3 is 16 amino acids. CDR3 in amino acids: CASSLGTVMNTGELFF. For the CDR3, the DNA is TGCGCCAGCAGCTTGGGGACAGTCATGAACACCGGGGAGCTGTTTTTT.

This chain links TRBV20-1 with TRBJ2-5, with 8 bases that match TRBD2. CDR1 is DFQATT, CDR2 SNEGSKA, per germline (reference sequence). CDR3 length: 16 amino acids. The J segment lost 11 bases and the V segment lost 6 bases, leaving 23 bases of the junction unmatched. The DNA of the CDR3 is TGCAGTGCCCCTGATGGTCCAGCGGGAGCCCTGAGTGAGCAGTACTTC. It is translated as CSAPDGPAGALSEQYF.

The chain links TRBV20-1 to TRBJ2-3, with 9 positions matching TRBD2. This CDR3 region has 15 residues. Germline CDR1 reads DFQATT; CDR2 reads SNEGSKA (reference sequence). V lost 1 base and J lost 6; bases outside the gene matches: 8. CDR3 bases: TGCAGTGCTAGAGGGGTTAGCGGGAGAGGGGATACGCAGTATTTT. As protein: CSARGVSGRGDTQYF.

V is TRBV5-1 and J is TRBJ1-4; unclear D gene. The CDR3 runs 16 residues. Trimming stripped 0 bases from V and 5 bases from J, with 14 bases between. Germline assignment: CDR1 SGHRS and CDR2 YFSETQ. The CDR3: CASSLASNQRNEKLFF. For the CDR3, the DNA is TGCGCCAGCAGCTTGGCCTCTAACCAACGAAATGAAAAACTGTTTTTT. Full variable domain (rest looked up from reference TRBV5-1 and TRBJ1-4): KAGVTQTPRYLIKTRGQQVTLSCSPISGHRSVSWYQQTPGQGLQFLFEYFSETQRNKGNFPGRFSGRQFSNSRSEMNVSTLELGDSALYLCASSLASNQRNEKLFFGSGTQLSVL.